This section outlines one T cell receptor beta chain sequence together with its context. The antigen is unknown. This CDR3 comprises 14 residues. Germline loops: CDR1 ENHRY, CDR2 SYGVKD. Between the trimmed V and J ends, which lost 3 bases and 5 bases, there was a span of 13 bases. The record originates from a study of identical twins. Study results and limitations: In cord blood, abundant beta clonotypes had fewer insertions; memory showed no trend.

One entry per CDR3 protein, called by TCRdb with MiXCR from the 5' RACE reads. Here the sample spans 200,000 to 300,000 distinct CDR3 sequences, roughly 12% being singletons. These records were also assigned to another study, of yellow fever vaccine responses in identical twins.

The chain combines TRBV10-3 with TRBJ1-2; D perhaps matches TRBD1 (5 bases). The sequence was collected from a woman aged 18-29 years in good health. Material: memory (CD45RO+) T cells sorted from blood. CDR3 nucleotides: TGTGCCATCAGTGATTCCGGGACCCGATATGGCTACACCTTC. Its protein product is CAISDSGTRYGYTF.